These T cell receptor beta chains were read from a single sample in a study of shared clonotypes between healthy human individuals. Assay: immunoSEQ multiplex PCR; the TCRdb copy retains only in-frame clones and omits some. The sample lists about 2.3 million clones, about 90% occurring once. Sequenced input: naive CD4+ T cells from PBMCs. The receptors here all came from a man aged 18 to 35 in good health. Some clones in this sample may be carry-over from other donors' samples. CDR3s include the opening cysteine and the closing phenylalanine or tryptophan.

j_call: TRBJ2-2; v_call: TRBV7-9; cdr3_aa: CASSLAGAAGELFF
j_call: TRBJ2-3; v_call: TRBV6-6; cdr3_aa: CASREDGTDTQYF
j_call: TRBJ2-6; v_call: TRBV30; cdr3_aa: CAWGRGSSGANVLTF
j_call: TRBJ1-3; v_call: TRBV19; cdr3_aa: CASSAVSSSGNTIYF
j_call: TRBJ2-1; v_call: TRBV5-6; cdr3_aa: CASSLFSGSYNEQFF
j_call: TRBJ1-5; v_call: TRBV7-2; cdr3_aa: CASSLTGGTGNQPQHF
j_call: TRBJ2-5; v_call: TRBV28; cdr3_aa: CASSLAGLAGVGETQYF
j_call: TRBJ2-7; v_call: TRBV29-1; cdr3_aa: CSVAGPSYEQYF
j_call: TRBJ2-1; v_call: TRBV10-1; cdr3_aa: CASSDGDEQFF
j_call: TRBJ1-2; v_call: TRBV19; cdr3_aa: CASSIPGTGTMDGYTF
j_call: TRBJ2-7; v_call: TRBV4-1; cdr3_aa: CASSHPGTGGFEQYF
j_call: TRBJ2-6; v_call: TRBV5-4; cdr3_aa: CASSSGTHDSGANVLTF
j_call: TRBJ2-7; v_call: TRBV5-4; cdr3_aa: CASSPQGWHEQYF
j_call: TRBJ2-1; v_call: TRBV7-3; cdr3_aa: CASSLAGTPYNEQFF
j_call: TRBJ1-1; v_call: TRBV6-1; cdr3_aa: CASSELGLANTEAFF
j_call: TRBJ2-7; v_call: TRBV28; cdr3_aa: CASSLSGSSYEQYF
j_call: TRBJ1-5; v_call: TRBV6-6; cdr3_aa: CAAGRGSDNQPQHF
j_call: TRBJ1-5; v_call: TRBV18; cdr3_aa: CASSPGGGIYQPQHF
j_call: TRBJ2-3; v_call: TRBV5-6; cdr3_aa: CASSPGQGAGETDTQYF
j_call: TRBJ1-1; v_call: TRBV4-1; cdr3_aa: CASSELTRGRYTEAFF
j_call: TRBJ1-2; v_call: TRBV7-9; cdr3_aa: CASTGRTGALGGGYTF
j_call: TRBJ1-2; v_call: TRBV7-2; cdr3_aa: CASSDGFPDYGYTF
j_call: TRBJ1-1; v_call: TRBV6-1; cdr3_aa: CASSEARTEAFF
j_call: TRBJ2-7; v_call: TRBV2; cdr3_aa: CASHGTGGGEQYF
j_call: TRBJ2-1; v_call: TRBV28; cdr3_aa: CASFGYRQSGRSLSSSYNEQFF
j_call: TRBJ2-2; v_call: TRBV13; cdr3_aa: CASSLPTTGQPNTGELFF
j_call: TRBJ2-2; v_call: TRBV7-9; cdr3_aa: CASSSFFMTSGTNTGELFF
j_call: TRBJ2-7; v_call: TRBV7-9; cdr3_aa: CASSPAGNEQYF
j_call: TRBJ1-1; v_call: TRBV4-1; cdr3_aa: CASSYTDRGENTEAFF
j_call: TRBJ1-1; v_call: TRBV15; cdr3_aa: CATSSWTGQGRNTEAFF
j_call: TRBJ2-7; v_call: TRBV28; cdr3_aa: CASSPGTLSYEQYF
j_call: TRBJ1-2; v_call: TRBV2; cdr3_aa: CASSQWVGGIKGYTF
j_call: TRBJ1-5; v_call: TRBV18; cdr3_aa: CASSPPGRGETQPQHF
j_call: TRBJ2-4; v_call: TRBV5-1; cdr3_aa: CASSSRPGGSDIQYF
j_call: TRBJ1-2; v_call: TRBV10-3; cdr3_aa: CAISEQLGGSNYGYTF
j_call: TRBJ2-5; v_call: TRBV19; cdr3_aa: CASSIKGSGGETQYF
j_call: TRBJ1-1; v_call: TRBV11-2; cdr3_aa: CASSLDLWKNTEAFF
j_call: TRBJ2-5; v_call: TRBV5-1; cdr3_aa: CASSLAAREGTQYF
j_call: TRBJ2-2; v_call: TRBV9; cdr3_aa: CASSVTGSYTGELFF
j_call: TRBJ2-5; v_call: TRBV7-2; cdr3_aa: CASSFETQYF
j_call: TRBJ2-7; v_call: TRBV6-5; cdr3_aa: CASSYASASYEQYF
j_call: TRBJ1-5; v_call: TRBV6-6; cdr3_aa: CASSYQNEGHQPQHF
j_call: TRBJ2-2; v_call: TRBV5-1; cdr3_aa: CASSLRRANTGELFF
j_call: TRBJ2-3; v_call: TRBV2; cdr3_aa: CASSERGFTSTDTQYF
j_call: TRBJ1-3; v_call: TRBV27; cdr3_aa: CASSLSNSRPSGNTIYF
j_call: TRBJ1-4; v_call: TRBV28; cdr3_aa: CASSTAGVGTNEKLFF
j_call: TRBJ1-1; v_call: TRBV27; cdr3_aa: CASSLQASNTEAFF
j_call: TRBJ2-7; v_call: TRBV2; cdr3_aa: CASSVRYPEQYF
j_call: TRBJ1-4; v_call: TRBV6-1; cdr3_aa: CASRKPGGGEKLFF
j_call: TRBJ2-1; v_call: TRBV2; cdr3_aa: CASSPRSGSYNEQFF
j_call: TRBJ1-5; v_call: TRBV15; cdr3_aa: CATSGDRFNQPQHF
j_call: TRBJ1-1; v_call: TRBV7-9; cdr3_aa: CASSYRPDRGLRVNTEAFF
j_call: TRBJ2-7; v_call: TRBV5-6; cdr3_aa: CASSRGLAGKEQYF
j_call: TRBJ2-4; v_call: TRBV7-2; cdr3_aa: CASSPRASAAKNIQYF
j_call: TRBJ1-2; v_call: TRBV6-1; cdr3_aa: CASTTGDGLPNYTF
j_call: TRBJ2-3; v_call: TRBV9; cdr3_aa: CASSGGPRGVDTQYF
j_call: TRBJ2-3; v_call: TRBV5-1; cdr3_aa: CASSLVPGGRTDTQYF
j_call: TRBJ2-7; v_call: TRBV30; cdr3_aa: CAWTAGGREQYF
j_call: TRBJ1-2; v_call: TRBV5-1; cdr3_aa: CASGEQGNYGYTF
j_call: TRBJ2-1; v_call: TRBV4-1; cdr3_aa: CASSQGIAGGLYNEQFF